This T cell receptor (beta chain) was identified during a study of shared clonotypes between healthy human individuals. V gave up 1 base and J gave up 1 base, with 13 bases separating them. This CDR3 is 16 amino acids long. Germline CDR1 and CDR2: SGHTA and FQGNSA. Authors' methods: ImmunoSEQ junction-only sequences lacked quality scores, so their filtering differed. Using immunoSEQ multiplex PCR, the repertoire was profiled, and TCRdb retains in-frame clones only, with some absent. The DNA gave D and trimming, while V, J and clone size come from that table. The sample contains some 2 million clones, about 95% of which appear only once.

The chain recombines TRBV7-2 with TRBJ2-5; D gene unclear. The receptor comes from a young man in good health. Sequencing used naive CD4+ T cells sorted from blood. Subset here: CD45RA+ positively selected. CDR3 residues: CASSLVAVGPQETQYF. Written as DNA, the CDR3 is TGTGCCAGCAGCTTAGTGGCAGTCGGCCCCCAAGAGACCCAGTACTTC. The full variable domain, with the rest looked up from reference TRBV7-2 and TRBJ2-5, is GAGVSQSPSNKVTEKGKDVELRCDPISGHTALYWYRQSLGQGLEFLIYFQGNSAPDKSGLPSDRFSAERTGGSVSTLTIQRTQQEDSAVYLCASSLVAVGPQETQYFGPGTRLLVL.